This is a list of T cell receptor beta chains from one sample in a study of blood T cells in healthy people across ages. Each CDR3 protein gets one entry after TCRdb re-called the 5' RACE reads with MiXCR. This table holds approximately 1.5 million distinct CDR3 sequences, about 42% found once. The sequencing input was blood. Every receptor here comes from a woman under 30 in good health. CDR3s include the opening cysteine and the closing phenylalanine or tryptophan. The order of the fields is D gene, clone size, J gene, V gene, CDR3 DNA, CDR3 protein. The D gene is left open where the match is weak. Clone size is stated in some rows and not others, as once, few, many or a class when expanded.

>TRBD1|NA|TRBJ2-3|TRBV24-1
TGTGCCACCAGTCAGACAGGGGAGAGCATAGATACGCAGTATTTT
CATSQTGESIDTQYF
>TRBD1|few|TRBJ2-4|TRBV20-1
TGCAGTGCTAGAAGTACAGGGGGCAGCAAAAACATTCAGTACTTC
CSARSTGGSKNIQYF
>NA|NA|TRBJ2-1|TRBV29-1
TGCAGCGTTGAGCGCCCTTGGGGAAACGAGCAGTTCTTC
CSVERPWGNEQFF
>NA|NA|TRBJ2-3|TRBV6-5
TGTGCCAGCAGTTACACAAACACAGATACGCAGTATTTT
CASSYTNTDTQYF
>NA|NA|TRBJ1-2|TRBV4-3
TGCGCCAGCAGCCAAGAGGCGAGGGTCGGAGGCTATGGCTACATCTTC
CASSQEARVGGYGYIF
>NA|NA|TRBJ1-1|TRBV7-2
TGTGCCAGCAGCTTAGTAGTACAGGGATCGACTGAAGCTTTCTTT
CASSLVVQGSTEAFF
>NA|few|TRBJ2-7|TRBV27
TGTGCCAGCAGTCACAGCACAGGGAGCTCCTATAATGAGCAGTACTTC
CASSHSTGSSYNEQYF
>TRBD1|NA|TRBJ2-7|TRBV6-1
TGTGCCAGCAGGATTTGGACAGGGACCTACGGGCAGTACTTC
CASRIWTGTYGQYF
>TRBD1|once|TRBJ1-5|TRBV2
TGTGCCAGCAGTGACGCGGGACAGGGCAATCAGCCCCAGCATTTT
CASSDAGQGNQPQHF
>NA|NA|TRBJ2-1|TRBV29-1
TGCAGCCTGATGAGGGGTGACGGTGAGCAGTTCTTC
CSLMRGDGEQFF
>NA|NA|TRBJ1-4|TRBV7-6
TGTGCCAGCAGCTTTTCCCGGGGGCGCGGGGAAAAACTGTTTTTT
CASSFSRGRGEKLFF
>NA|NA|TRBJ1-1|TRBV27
TGTGCCAGCAGTACCACCTGGAACACTGAAGCTTTCTTT
CASSTTWNTEAFF
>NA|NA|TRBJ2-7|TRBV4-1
TGCGCCAGCAGCCACCAAGACGAGCAGTACTTC
CASSHQDEQYF
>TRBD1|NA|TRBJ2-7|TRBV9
TGTGCCAGCAGCGTAGAGAGGGGGCCCTACGAGCAGTACTTC
CASSVERGPYEQYF
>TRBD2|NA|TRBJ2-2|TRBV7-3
TGTGCCAGCAGCTTACGAGCGGGAGTAACCGGGGAGCTGTTTTTT
CASSLRAGVTGELFF
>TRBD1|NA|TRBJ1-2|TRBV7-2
TGTGCCAGCAGCCGACGACAGGGGGCGGTTGGCTACACCTTC
CASSRRQGAVGYTF
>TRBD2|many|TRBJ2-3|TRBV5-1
TGCGCCAGCGGCGGGGGGGTGAAAGATACGCAGTATTTT
CASGGGVKDTQYF
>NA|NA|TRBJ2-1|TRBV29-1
TGCAGCGTTGAACCCCATTTTTCAGCGGTTGGAAGCTCCTACAATGAGCAGTTCTTC
CSVEPHFSAVGSSYNEQFF
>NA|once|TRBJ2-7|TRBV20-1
TGCAGTGCCCAAACCGGACTCGAAGGGGCAGGCTACGAGCAGTACTTC
CSAQTGLEGAGYEQYF
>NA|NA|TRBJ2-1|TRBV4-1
TGCGCCAGCAGCCAAGTACGGGACAAGCAGTTCTTC
CASSQVRDKQFF
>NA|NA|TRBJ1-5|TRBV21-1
TGTGCCAGCAGCACCTCTCGGGCCCGACACCGCAATCAGCCCCAGCATTTT
CASSTSRARHRNQPQHF
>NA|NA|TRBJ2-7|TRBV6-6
TGTGCCAGCACTCCCGGGGGACCCTACGAGCAGTACTTC
CASTPGGPYEQYF
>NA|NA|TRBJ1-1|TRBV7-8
TGTGCCAGCAGCTTAGGAGCGAGGGGATTGAACACTGAAGCTTTCTTT
CASSLGARGLNTEAFF
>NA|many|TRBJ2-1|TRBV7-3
TGTGCCAGCAGCTTAAATCAGAGGGATACTCAGTTCTTC
CASSLNQRDTQFF
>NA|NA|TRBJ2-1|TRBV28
TGTGCCAGCAGTACCCTCGGACCGCAGTTCTTC
CASSTLGPQFF
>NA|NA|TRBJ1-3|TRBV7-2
TGTGCCAGCAGCTTACGGGGGGGAGATTCTGGAAACACCATATATTTT
CASSLRGGDSGNTIYF
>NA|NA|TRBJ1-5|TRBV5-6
TGTGCCAGCAGCCGACCGGGTAACAATCAGCCCCAGCATTTT
CASSRPGNNQPQHF
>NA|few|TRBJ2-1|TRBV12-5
TGTGCTACTCGCGTGCGCTTGGGTGAGCAGTTCTTC
CATRVRLGEQFF
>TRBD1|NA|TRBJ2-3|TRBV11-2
TGTGCCAGCAGCCACCGGACAGGGGCAGATACGCAGTATTTT
CASSHRTGADTQYF
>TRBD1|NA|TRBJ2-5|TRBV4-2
TGTGCCAGCAGCCAGAGGGACAGGGACGAAGAGACCCAGTACTTC
CASSQRDRDEETQYF
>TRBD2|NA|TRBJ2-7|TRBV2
TGTGCCAGCAGTCAGGGAGGGTTGGCCTACGAGCAGTACTTC
CASSQGGLAYEQYF
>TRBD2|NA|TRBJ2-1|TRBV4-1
TGCGCCAGCAGCCAAGTGCTAGCGGAATACAATGAGCAGTTCTTC
CASSQVLAEYNEQFF
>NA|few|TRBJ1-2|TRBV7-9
TGTGCCAGCAGCTCAGGGAGGCGGGGCTATGGCTACACCTTC
CASSSGRRGYGYTF
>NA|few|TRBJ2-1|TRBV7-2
TGTGCCAGCAGCCTTCTCTTGGTTTCCTACAATGAGCAGTTCTTC
CASSLLLVSYNEQFF
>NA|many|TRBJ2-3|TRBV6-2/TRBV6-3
TGTGCCAGCGGGAACAGGCACAATACGCAGTATTTT
CASGNRHNTQYF
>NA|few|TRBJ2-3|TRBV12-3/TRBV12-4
TGTGCCAGCAGTGGGGGTCCGCGGTCACGCACAGATACGCAGTATTTT
CASSGGPRSRTDTQYF
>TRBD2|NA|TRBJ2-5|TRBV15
TGTACCACCAGCAGAGATGGGGAGGGTCTGGAGACCCAGTACTTC
CTTSRDGEGLETQYF
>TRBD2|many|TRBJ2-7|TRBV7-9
TGTGCCAGCAGCTTAGCCCGCGGGAGGCTGTCCTACGAGCAGTACTTC
CASSLARGRLSYEQYF
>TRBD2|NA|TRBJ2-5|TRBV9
TGTGCCAGCAGCCCCCCAGCGGGGGGTTCCCAGTACTTC
CASSPPAGGSQYF
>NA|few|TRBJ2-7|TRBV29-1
TGCAGCGTTAGCAGGAGTGCAGGGCTCTACGAGCAGTACTTC
CSVSRSAGLYEQYF
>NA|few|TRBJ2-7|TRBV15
TGTGCCACCAGTCGCGGGACGGTATACGAGCAGTACTTC
CATSRGTVYEQYF
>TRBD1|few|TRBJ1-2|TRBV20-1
TGCAGTGCTAGAGATCTAACAGGGGTGAACTATGGCTACACCTTC
CSARDLTGVNYGYTF